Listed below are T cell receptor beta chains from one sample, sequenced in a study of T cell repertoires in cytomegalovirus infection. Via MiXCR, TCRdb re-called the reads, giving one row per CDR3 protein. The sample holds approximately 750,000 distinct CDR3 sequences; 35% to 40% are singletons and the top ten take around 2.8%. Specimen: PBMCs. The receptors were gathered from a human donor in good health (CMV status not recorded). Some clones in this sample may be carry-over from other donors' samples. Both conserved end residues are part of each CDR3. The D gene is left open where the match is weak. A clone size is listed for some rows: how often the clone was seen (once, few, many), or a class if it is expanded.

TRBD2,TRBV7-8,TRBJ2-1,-,TGTGCCAGCAGCTTAGTTGCGGGAGGGATCAATGAGCAGTTCTTC,CASSLVAGGINEQFF
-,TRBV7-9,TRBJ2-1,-,TGTGCCAGCACCAAATTGGTTCGGAATGAGCAGTTCTTC,CASTKLVRNEQFF
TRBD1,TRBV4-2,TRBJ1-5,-,TGTGCCAGCAGCCCTAAACAGGGGGCTCGCAATCAGCCCCAGCATTTT,CASSPKQGARNQPQHF
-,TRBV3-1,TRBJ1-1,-,TGTGCCAGCAGCCAAGAGGGGGAATTGAGGAACACTGAAGCTTTCTTT,CASSQEGELRNTEAFF
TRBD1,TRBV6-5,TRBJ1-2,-,TGTGCCAGCAGTCCGTCACAGGGGGCTCGTGGCTACACCTTC,CASSPSQGARGYTF
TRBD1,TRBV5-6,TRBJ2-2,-,TGTGCCAGCAGCGGACAGGGGAATGTGAGAACCGGGGAGCTGTTTTTT,CASSGQGNVRTGELFF
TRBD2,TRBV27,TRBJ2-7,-,TGTGCCAGCAGCCCTCTCACGGCGGGAGGGCCTTACGAGCAGTACTTC,CASSPLTAGGPYEQYF
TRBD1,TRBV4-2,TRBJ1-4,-,TGTGCCAGCAGCCAGGAACCCACGGGACAGGAGAATGAAAAACTGTTTTTT,CASSQEPTGQENEKLFF
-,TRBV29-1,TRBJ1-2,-,TGCAGCGTTGTACCCCCGGAGCACTATGGCTACACCTTC,CSVVPPEHYGYTF
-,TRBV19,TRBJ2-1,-,TGTGCCAGTAGTATCAGGGGCTCCTACAATGAGCAGTTCTTC,CASSIRGSYNEQFF
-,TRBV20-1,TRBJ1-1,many,TGCAGTGCTAAGGGCAGAGGAAGGTCCCGAACTGAAGCTTTCTTT,CSAKGRGRSRTEAFF
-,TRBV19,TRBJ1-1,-,TGTGCCAGTAGGGCCCCGGGGGACGGCACTGAAGCTTTCTTT,CASRAPGDGTEAFF
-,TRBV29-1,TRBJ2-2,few,TGCAGCGTTGAAGGCCAGAGAGATCGGGAGCTGTTTTTT,CSVEGQRDRELFF
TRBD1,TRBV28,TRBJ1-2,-,TGTGCCAGCAGTCCCCGCGGAGGGGGCGAAAGCTACACCTTC,CASSPRGGGESYTF
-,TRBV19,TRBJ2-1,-,TGTGCCAGTAGTATGTTGCGGGGCAATGAGCAGTTCTTC,CASSMLRGNEQFF
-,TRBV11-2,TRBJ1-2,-,TGTGCCAGCAGCGACAGGACCTATGGCTACACCTTC,CASSDRTYGYTF
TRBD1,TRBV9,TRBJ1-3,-,TGTGCCAGCAGCGCCCGGACAGGCTCTGGAAACACCATATATTTT,CASSARTGSGNTIYF
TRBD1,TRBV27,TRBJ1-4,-,TGTGCCAGCAGCCGAGGGGGCAGGCGGGAAAAACTGTTTTTT,CASSRGGRREKLFF
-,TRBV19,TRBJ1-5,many,TGTGCCAGTAGTATGGATCCTTATAGCAATCAGCCCCAGCATTTT,CASSMDPYSNQPQHF
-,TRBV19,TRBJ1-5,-,TGTGCCAGTAGTACCTACACAGGAGATCAGCCCCAGCATTTT,CASSTYTGDQPQHF
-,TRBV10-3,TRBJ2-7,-,TGTGCCATCAGTGATGGGCAGTTCTACGAGCAGTACTTC,CAISDGQFYEQYF
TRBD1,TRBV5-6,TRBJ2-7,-,TGTGCCAGCAGCCGTTTCCGGGACAGGGGGGTCGAGCAGTACTTC,CASSRFRDRGVEQYF
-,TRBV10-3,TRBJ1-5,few,TGTGCCATCAGTGAGTTGGGAGATAGCAATCAGCCCCAGCATTTT,CAISELGDSNQPQHF
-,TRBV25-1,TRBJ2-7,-,TGTGCCAGCAGTGAACCAAGCTCCTACGAGCAGTACTTC,CASSEPSSYEQYF
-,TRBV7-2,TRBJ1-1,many,TGTGCCAGCAGCTTCCCCACAGGTCGATCTTGGGGCACTGAAGCTTTCTTT,CASSFPTGRSWGTEAFF
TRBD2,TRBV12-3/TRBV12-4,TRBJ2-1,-,TGTGCCAGCAGCCCTAGCGGGGGGCCCCTCAATGAGCAGTTCTTC,CASSPSGGPLNEQFF
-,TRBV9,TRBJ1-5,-,TGTGCCAGCAGCGTATCCGGCAATCAGCCCCAGCATTTT,CASSVSGNQPQHF
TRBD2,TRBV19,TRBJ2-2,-,TGTGCCAGTACCCAGTCGACTAGCGGAGCGAACACCGGGGAGCTGTTTTTT,CASTQSTSGANTGELFF
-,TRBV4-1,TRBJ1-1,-,TGTGCCAGCAGCCAAGATGGCGTTGAAGCTTTCTTT,CASSQDGVEAFF
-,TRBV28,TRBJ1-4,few,TGTGCCAGCAGGAGAGCAGCGTCTTCTAATGAAAAACTGTTTTTT,CASRRAASSNEKLFF
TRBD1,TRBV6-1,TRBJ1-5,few,TGTGCCAGCACCCGGGACAGGGGCGGATATAGCAATCAGCCCCAGCATTTT,CASTRDRGGYSNQPQHF
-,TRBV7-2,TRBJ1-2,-,TGTGCCAGCAGCTTAGGAGGGCGGCCTAACTATGGCTACACCTTC,CASSLGGRPNYGYTF